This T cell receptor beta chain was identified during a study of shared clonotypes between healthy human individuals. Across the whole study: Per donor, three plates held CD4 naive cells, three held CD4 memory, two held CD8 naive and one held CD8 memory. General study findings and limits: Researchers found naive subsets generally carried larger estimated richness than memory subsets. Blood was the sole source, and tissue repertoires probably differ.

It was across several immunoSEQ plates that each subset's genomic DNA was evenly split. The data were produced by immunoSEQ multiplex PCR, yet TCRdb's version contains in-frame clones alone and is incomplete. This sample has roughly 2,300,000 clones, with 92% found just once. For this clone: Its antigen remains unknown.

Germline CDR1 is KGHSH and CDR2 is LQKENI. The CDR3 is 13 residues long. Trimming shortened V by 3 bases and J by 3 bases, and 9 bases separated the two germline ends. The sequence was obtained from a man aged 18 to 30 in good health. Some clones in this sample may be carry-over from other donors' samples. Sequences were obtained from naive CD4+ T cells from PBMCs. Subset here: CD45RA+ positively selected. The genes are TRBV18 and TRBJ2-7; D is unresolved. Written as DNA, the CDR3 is TGTGCCAGCTCACCGCGGAACGACTACGAGCAGTACTTC. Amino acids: CASSPRNDYEQYF. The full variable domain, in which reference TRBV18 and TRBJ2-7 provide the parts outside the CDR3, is NAGVMQNPRHLVRRRGQEARLRCSPMKGHSHVYWYRQLPEEGLKFMVYLQKENIIDESGMPKERFSAEFPKEGPSILRIQQVVRGDSAAYFCASSPRNDYEQYFGPGTRLTVT.